This paragraph reports one T cell receptor beta chain. Its specificity is not known. Every patient was affected by relapse after autologous stem cell transplantation, while exposure to brentuximab vedotin was not uniform. The data belong to a study of PD-1 blockade in classical Hodgkin lymphoma. Whole-study results and caveats: It was among complete responders that baseline diversity resembled that of newly diagnosed patients.

Sequenced by immunoSEQ multiplex PCR; TCRdb stores in-frame clones only, minus some. The sample comprises tens of thousands of clones, about 88% of which are singletons, and approximately 11% rests with the top ten. The ends were cut back, 2 bases at V and 6 bases at J, with 13 bases in the middle. Per the germline V gene, CDR1 is SGHTA and CDR2 is FQGTGA. This CDR3 comprises 14 residues. The V call is TRBV7-3, the J call TRBJ1-2; possibly TRBD1 for D (6 bases). Here the sequenced sample was peripheral blood mononuclear cells (PBMCs), taken before the second cycle of nivolumab. This TCR was sampled from a human donor with classical Hodgkin lymphoma. The CDR3: CASSLSSEGDGYTF. The CDR3 nucleotides are TGTGCCAGCAGCTTATCGTCGGAGGGGGATGGCTACACCTTC.